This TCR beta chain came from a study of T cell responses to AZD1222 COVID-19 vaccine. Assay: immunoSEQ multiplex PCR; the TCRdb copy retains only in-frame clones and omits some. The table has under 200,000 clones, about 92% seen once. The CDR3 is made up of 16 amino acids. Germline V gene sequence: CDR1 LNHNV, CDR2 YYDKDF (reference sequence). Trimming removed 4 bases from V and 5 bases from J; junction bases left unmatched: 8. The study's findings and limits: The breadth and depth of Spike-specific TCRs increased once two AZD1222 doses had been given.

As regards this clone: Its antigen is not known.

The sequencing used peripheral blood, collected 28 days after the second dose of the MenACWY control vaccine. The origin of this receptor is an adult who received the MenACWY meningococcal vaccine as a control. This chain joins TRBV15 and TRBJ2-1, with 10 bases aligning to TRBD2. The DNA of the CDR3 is TGTGCCACCAGCATTAAGACTAGCGGGTGGAACAATGAGCAGTTCTTC. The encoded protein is CATSIKTSGWNNEQFF.